This TCR beta chain was observed in a study of T-cell reconstitution after alpha-beta-depleted transplantation in children. Findings and caveats of the study: About two months after transplant, alpha-beta T cells reportedly came from several hundred expanded graft clones.

With 3 bases removed from V and 1 base from J, the gap between germline ends came to 11 bases. This CDR3 has 14 amino acids. CDR1 is SQVTM, CDR2 ANQGSEA, per germline. This clonotype was recorded at least ten times. Its antigen is as yet unknown. Unique molecular identifiers featured in how the TCRbeta library was prepared. TCRdb ran MiXCR on the PCR reads and lists one entry per CDR3 protein. The data contain approximately 490,000 distinct CDR3 sequences, about 11% of them seen just once; the ten biggest clones take up just over 2%. The chain employs TRBV29-1 and TRBJ2-3; D not certain. The TCR sequence derives from a child aged 2 to 10 with inherited bone marrow failure, due to receive a stem cell transplant. Source: PBMCs, taken before TCRalphabeta/CD19-depleted stem cell transplant. The CDR3 reads CSVEAPVGTDTQYF. DNA for the CDR3: TGCAGCGTTGAGGCCCCGGTCGGCACAGATACGCAGTATTTT.